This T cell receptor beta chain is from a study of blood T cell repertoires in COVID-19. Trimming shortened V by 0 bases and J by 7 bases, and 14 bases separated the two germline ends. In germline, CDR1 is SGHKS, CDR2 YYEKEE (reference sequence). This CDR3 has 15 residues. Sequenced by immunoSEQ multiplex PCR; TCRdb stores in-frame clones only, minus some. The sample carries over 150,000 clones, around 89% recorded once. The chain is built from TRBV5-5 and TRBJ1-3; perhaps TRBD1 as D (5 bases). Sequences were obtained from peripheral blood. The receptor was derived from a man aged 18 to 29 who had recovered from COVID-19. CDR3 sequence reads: CASSLAGGGPNTIYF. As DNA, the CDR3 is TGTGCCAGCAGCTTGGCGGGGGGAGGACCGAACACCATATATTTT. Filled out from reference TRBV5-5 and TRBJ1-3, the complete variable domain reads DAGVTQSPTHLIKTRGQQVTLRCSPISGHKSVSWYQQVLGQGPQFIFQYYEKEERGRGNFPDRFSARQFPNYSSELNVNALLLGDSALYLCASSLAGGGPNTIYFGEGSWLTVV.